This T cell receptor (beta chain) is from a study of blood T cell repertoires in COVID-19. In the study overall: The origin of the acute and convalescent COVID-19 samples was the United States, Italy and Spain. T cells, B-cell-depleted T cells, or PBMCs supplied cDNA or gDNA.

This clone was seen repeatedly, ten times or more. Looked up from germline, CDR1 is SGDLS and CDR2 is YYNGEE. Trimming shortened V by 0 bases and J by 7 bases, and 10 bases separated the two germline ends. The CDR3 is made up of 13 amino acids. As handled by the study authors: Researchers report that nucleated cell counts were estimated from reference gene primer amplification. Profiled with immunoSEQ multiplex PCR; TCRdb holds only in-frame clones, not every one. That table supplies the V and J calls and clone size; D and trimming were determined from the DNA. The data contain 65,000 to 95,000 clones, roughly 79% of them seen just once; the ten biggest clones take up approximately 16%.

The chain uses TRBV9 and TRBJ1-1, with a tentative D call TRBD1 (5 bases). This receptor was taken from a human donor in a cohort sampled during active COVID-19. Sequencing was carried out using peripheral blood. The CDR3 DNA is TGTGCCAGCAGCGTAGTTACAGGCAGTGAAGCTTTCTTT. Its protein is CASSVVTGSEAFF.